This T cell receptor beta chain was documented in a study of blood T cell repertoires in COVID-19. CDR1 is MNHEY, CDR2 SMNVEV, per germline (reference sequence). Deletions cut 7 bases from V and 3 bases from J, with 21 bases between. The CDR3 runs to 16 residues. Sequencing used immunoSEQ multiplex PCR; TCRdb keeps in-frame clones, though not all of them. The table records fewer than 200,000 clones, about 90% of them present only once. This receptor was obtained from a man aged 60 to 75 with active or convalescent COVID-19. Sequencing was carried out using peripheral blood. The chain joins TRBV27 to TRBJ1-2; maybe TRBD1 (5 bases). This CDR3 is CASTPRVRPNHYGYTF. The CDR3 region has the DNA TGTGCCAGCACCCCCAGGGTTAGACCGAACCACTATGGCTACACCTTC.